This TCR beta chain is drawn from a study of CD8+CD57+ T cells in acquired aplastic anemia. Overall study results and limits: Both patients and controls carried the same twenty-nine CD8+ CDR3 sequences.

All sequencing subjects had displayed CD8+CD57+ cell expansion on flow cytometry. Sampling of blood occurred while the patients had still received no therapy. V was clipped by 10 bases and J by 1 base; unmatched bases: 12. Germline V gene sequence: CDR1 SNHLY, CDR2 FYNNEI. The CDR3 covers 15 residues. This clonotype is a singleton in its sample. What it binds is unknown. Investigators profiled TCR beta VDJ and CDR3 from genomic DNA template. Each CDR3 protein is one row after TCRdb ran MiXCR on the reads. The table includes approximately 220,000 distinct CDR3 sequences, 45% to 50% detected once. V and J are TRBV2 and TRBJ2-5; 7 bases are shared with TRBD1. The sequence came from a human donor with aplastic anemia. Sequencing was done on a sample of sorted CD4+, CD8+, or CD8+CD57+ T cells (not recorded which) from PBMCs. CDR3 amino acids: CAIRPGQDPQETQYF. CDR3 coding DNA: TGTGCCATCAGGCCAGGACAGGACCCCCAAGAGACCCAGTACTTC.